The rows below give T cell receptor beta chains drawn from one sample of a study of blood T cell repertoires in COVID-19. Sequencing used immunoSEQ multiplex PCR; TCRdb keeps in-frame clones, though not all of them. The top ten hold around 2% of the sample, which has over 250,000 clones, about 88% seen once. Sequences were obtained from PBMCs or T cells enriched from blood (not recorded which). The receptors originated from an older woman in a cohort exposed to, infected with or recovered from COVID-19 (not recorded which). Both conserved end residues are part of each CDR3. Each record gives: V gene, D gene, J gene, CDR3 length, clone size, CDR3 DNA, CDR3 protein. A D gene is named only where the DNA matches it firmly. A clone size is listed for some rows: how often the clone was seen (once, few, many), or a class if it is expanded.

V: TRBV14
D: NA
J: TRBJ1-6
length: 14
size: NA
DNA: TGTGCCAGCAGCCAGGGGACATCTAATTCACCCCTCCACTTT
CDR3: CASSQGTSNSPLHF

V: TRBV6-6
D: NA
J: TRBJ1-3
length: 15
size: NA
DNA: TGTGCCAGCAGTTATGGAGGGGATGCTGGAAACACCATATATTTT
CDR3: CASSYGGDAGNTIYF

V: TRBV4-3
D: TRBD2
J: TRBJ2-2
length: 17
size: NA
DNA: TGCGCCAGCAGCCAAGTTGGACTAGCGGGAGAGTCCGGGGAGCTGTTTTTT
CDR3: CASSQVGLAGESGELFF

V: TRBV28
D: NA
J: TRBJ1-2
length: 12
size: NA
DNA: TGTGCCAGCAGTTTCCGCGGGGTGGGCTACACCTTC
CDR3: CASSFRGVGYTF

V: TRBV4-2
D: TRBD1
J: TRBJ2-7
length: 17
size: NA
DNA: TGTGCCAGCAGCCAAACCCGGCTCCGGGACAGGAGCTACGAGCAGTACTTC
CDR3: CASSQTRLRDRSYEQYF

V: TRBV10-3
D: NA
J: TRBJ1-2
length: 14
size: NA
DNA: TGTGCCATCAGTGAGGCGGGAGTGAAGTATGGCTACACCTTC
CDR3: CAISEAGVKYGYTF

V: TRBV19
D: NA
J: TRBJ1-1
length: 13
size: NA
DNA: TGTGCCAGTAGGGGAGCACTGAACACTGAAGCTTTCTTT
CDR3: CASRGALNTEAFF

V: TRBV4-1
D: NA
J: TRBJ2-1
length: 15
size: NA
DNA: TGCGCCAGCAGCAGGACACTAAGTAGGTCAAATGAGCAGTTCTTC
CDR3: CASSRTLSRSNEQFF

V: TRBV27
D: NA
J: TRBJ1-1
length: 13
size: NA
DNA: TGTGCCAGCAAGAGGACAGAGAACACTGAAGCTTTCTTT
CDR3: CASKRTENTEAFF

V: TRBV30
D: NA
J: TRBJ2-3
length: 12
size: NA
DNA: TGTGCCTGGAAGCAGGGCACAGATACGCAGTATTTT
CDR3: CAWKQGTDTQYF

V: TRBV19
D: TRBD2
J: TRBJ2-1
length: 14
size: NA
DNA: TGTGCCAGTAAGACTAGCGGGAGTCAGAATGAGCAGTTCTTC
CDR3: CASKTSGSQNEQFF

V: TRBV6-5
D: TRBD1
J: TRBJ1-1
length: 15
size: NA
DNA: TGTGCCAGCAGTTTTACCGGGACAGCGTACACTGAAGCTTTCTTT
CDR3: CASSFTGTAYTEAFF

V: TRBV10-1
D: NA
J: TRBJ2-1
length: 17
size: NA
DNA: TGCGCCAGCAGTGAGGCGGCAGCGGAATACACCTACAATGAGCAGTTCTTC
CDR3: CASSEAAAEYTYNEQFF

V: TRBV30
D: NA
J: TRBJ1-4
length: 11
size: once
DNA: TGTGCCTGGATGGGGCTTGAAAAACTGTTTTTT
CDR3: CAWMGLEKLFF

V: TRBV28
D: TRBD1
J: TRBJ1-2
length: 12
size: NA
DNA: TGTGCCAGCAGTACCCCGACAGGGGGCTACACCTTC
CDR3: CASSTPTGGYTF

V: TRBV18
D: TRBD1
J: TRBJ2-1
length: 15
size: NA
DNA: TGTGCCAGCTCACCCCGACAGGGGGGGGGCAATGAGCAGTTCTTC
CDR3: CASSPRQGGGNEQFF

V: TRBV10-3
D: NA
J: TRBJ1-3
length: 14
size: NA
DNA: TGTGCCATCAGGCCGGGAGCCGTCGGAAACACCATATATTTT
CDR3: CAIRPGAVGNTIYF

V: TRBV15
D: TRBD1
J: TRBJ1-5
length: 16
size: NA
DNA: TGTGCCACCAGCACCGGACAGGGTGAGTCCAATCAGCCCCAGCATTTT
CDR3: CATSTGQGESNQPQHF

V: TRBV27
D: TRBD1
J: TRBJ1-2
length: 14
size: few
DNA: TGTGCCAGCAGTTTGGGACAGGGGGCCTATGGCTACACCTTC
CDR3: CASSLGQGAYGYTF

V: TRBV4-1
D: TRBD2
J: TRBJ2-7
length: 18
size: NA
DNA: TGCGCCAGCAGCACGCCGGGACTAGCGGGAAGACAACCCTACGAGCAGTACTTC
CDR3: CASSTPGLAGRQPYEQYF

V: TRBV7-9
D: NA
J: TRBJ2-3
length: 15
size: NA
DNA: TGTGCCAGCAGCTTAGTAGGGGGTTCTAGTGATACGCAGTATTTT
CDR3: CASSLVGGSSDTQYF

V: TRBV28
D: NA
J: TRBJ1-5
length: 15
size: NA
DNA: TGTGCCAGCAGTTTAGCCAGGGCCGGCTGGAGAGCCCAGCATTTT
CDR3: CASSLARAGWRAQHF

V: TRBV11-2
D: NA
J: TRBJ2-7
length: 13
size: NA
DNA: TGTGCCAGCAAACAGTGGGCCTCCTACGAGCAGTACTTC
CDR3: CASKQWASYEQYF

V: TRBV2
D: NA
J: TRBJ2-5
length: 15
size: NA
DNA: TGTGCCAGCAGTGACGCCGGCGGCGACTTAGAGACCCAGTACTTC
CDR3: CASSDAGGDLETQYF

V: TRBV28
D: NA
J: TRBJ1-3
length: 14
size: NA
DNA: TGTGCCAGCAGTTTCCGGTGGCCGGGGACAACCATATATTTT
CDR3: CASSFRWPGTTIYF

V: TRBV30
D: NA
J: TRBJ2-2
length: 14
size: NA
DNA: TGTGCCTGGAGTTACAGCGGGAACACCGGGGAGCTGTTTTTT
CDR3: CAWSYSGNTGELFF

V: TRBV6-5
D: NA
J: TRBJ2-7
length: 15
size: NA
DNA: TGTGCCAGCAGTCTGAACGTAGGAGGGATATACGAGCAGTACTTC
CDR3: CASSLNVGGIYEQYF

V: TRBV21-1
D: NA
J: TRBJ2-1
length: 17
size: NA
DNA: TGTGCCAGCAGCGCCTGGGAGGGTCATTGGAGCCTTGGTGAGCAGTTCTTC
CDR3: CASSAWEGHWSLGEQFF

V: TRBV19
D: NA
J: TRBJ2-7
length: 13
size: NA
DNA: TGTGCCAGTAGTATAGGTTCAGGGCGAGAGCAGTACTTC
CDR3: CASSIGSGREQYF

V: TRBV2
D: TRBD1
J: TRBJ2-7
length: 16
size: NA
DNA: TGTGCCAGCAGTCCGGGACAGGGTCCCCACTCCTACGAGCAGTACTTC
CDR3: CASSPGQGPHSYEQYF

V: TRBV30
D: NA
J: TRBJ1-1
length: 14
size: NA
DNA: TGTGCCTGGAGGGACCACACAGGGAACACTGAAGCTTTCTTT
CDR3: CAWRDHTGNTEAFF

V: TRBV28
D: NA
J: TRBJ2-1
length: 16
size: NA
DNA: TGTGCCAGCCCCCCCGCAGGGGGCGTAGCGGGTAATGAGCAGTTCTTC
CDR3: CASPPAGGVAGNEQFF

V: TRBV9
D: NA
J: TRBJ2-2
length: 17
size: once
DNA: TGTGCCAGCAGCGTAGCAGGACTAGGAGGGGGCACCGGGGAGCTGTTTTTT
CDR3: CASSVAGLGGGTGELFF

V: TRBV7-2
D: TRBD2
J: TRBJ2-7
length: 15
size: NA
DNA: TGTGCCAGCAGCTTATCTACTAGCGGTCCCTACGAGCAGTACTTC
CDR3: CASSLSTSGPYEQYF

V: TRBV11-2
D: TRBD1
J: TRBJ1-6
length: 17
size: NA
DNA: TGTGCCAGCAGCTTGACAGGGAGAGGCGGGCGGCATTCACCCCTCCACTTT
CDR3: CASSLTGRGGRHSPLHF

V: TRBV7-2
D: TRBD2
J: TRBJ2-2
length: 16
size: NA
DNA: TGTGCCAGCAGACCTAGACTAGCGGGAGTGACCGGGGAGCTGTTTTTT
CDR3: CASRPRLAGVTGELFF

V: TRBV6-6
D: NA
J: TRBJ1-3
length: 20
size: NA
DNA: TGTGCCAGCAGCCAAGCCTATCCGGGGATTCACCGTCGGTCTGGAAACACCATATATTTT
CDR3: CASSQAYPGIHRRSGNTIYF

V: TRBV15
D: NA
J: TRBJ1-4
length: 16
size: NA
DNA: TGTGCCACCAGCAGACGTTACAGGGCAACTAATGAAAAACTGTTTTTT
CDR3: CATSRRYRATNEKLFF

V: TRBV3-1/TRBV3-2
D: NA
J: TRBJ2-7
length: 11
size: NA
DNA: TGTGCCAGCAGGGACATCCACGAGCAGTACTTC
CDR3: CASRDIHEQYF

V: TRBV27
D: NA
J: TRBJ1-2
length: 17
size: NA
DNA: TGTGCCAGCACTCCCCCCGAGGGGGAGTCCTTAGGCGTAGGCTACACCTTC
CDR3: CASTPPEGESLGVGYTF

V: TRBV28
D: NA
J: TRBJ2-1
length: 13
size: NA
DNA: TGTGCCAGCAGTTTAGAACATGGCGCGGGCGGGTTCTTC
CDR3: CASSLEHGAGGFF

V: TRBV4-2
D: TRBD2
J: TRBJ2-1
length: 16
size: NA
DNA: TGTGCCAGCAGCCAAATACTAGCGGGAGGACGGAATGAGCAGTTCTTC
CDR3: CASSQILAGGRNEQFF

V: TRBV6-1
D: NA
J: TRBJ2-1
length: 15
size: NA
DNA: TGTGCCAGCAGTGAAAGTGGCAGCTCCTACAATGAGCAGTTCTTC
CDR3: CASSESGSSYNEQFF

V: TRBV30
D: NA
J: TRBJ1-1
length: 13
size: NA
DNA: TGTGCCTGGAGGACCGCCAGGGGCACTGAAGCTTTCTTT
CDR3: CAWRTARGTEAFF

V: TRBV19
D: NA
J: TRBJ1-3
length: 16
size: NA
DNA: TGTGCCAGTAGTATAGAGCCGATGAGCTCTGGAAACACCATATATTTT
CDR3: CASSIEPMSSGNTIYF

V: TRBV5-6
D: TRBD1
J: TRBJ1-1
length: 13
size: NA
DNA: TGTGCCAGCACCCGGGACAGGGGGCGGAAAGCTTTCTTT
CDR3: CASTRDRGRKAFF

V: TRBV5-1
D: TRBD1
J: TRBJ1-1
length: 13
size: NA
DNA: TGCGCCAGCAGGACAGGGGACAACACTGAAGCTTTCTTT
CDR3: CASRTGDNTEAFF

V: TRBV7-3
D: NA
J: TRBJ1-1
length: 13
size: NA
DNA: TGTGCCAGCAGCTACAGCATGAACACTGAAGCTTTCTTT
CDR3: CASSYSMNTEAFF

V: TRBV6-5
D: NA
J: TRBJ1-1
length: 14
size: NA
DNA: TGTGCCAGCACAAGGAACAGGGATGGCACTGAAGCTTTCTTT
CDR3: CASTRNRDGTEAFF

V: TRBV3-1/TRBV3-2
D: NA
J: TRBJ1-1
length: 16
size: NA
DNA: TGTGCCAGCAGGACCAGGGCACATACAGGAAGGACTGAAGCTTTCTTT
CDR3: CASRTRAHTGRTEAFF